This T cell receptor (beta chain) was found in a study of blood T cell repertoires in COVID-19. Study as a whole: PBMCs, B-cell-depleted T cells, or T cells were the source of the cDNA or gDNA that made up the material.

This CDR3 has 18 amino acids. Germline V gene sequence: CDR1 MNHNS, CDR2 SASEGT. J gave up 0 bases and V 2 bases, and 8 bases lay outside the gene matches. Everyone who took part was roughly 18 to 89 years old, and they came from over 20 US areas. Participants had their cohort set by participant-reported clinical history. How the authors handled the data: Estimation of nucleated cell counts was performed using reference gene primer amplification. The method was immunoSEQ multiplex PCR; TCRdb's version includes in-frame clones alone and lacks a portion of them. That table gives V, J and clone size, and the DNA gave D and trimming. Found here are about 370,000 clones, 75% to 90% of them singletons; the top ten hold roughly 0.99%.

Sequencing was done on a sample of PBMCs or T cells enriched from blood (not recorded which). This clonotype was obtained from a man younger than 30 who had recovered from COVID-19. This chain connects TRBV6-1 to TRBJ1-5; 9 bases are a match to TRBD1. The CDR3 nucleotides are TGTGCCAGCAGTGAACATACAGGGGGCGCAGATAGCAATCAGCCCCAGCATTTT. Protein: CASSEHTGGADSNQPQHF.